Shown below are 32 T cell receptor beta chains from a single sample sequenced in a study of neoadjuvant nivolumab and ipilimumab in lung cancer. Assay used: immunoSEQ multiplex PCR; TCRdb lists only in-frame clones, some missing. The sample has 15,000 to 20,000 clones, approximately 79% seen once; the top ten hold about 8.5%. The sequenced sample was tumor tissue, obtained after neoadjuvant nivolumab, alone or with ipilimumab, at or shortly before surgery. These receptor sequences come from an adult with non-small cell lung cancer.

The V gene is TRBV5-4, the J gene TRBJ2-1, with 7 bases identical to TRBD2. Germline V gene data show CDR1 as SGHNT and CDR2 as YYREEE (reference sequence). V shed 3 bases and J 10 bases; nucleotides not matched to a gene: 7. The CDR3 covers 13 residues. The CDR3 loop is CASSYGLVGEQFF. CDR3 DNA: TGTGCCAGCAGCTACGGACTAGTCGGCGAGCAGTTCTTC.

V and J are TRBV9 and TRBJ2-3, with TRBD2 as a possible D gene (6 bases). The CDR3 loop spans 15 amino acids. Germline CDR1 is SGDLS and CDR2 is YYNGEE. V lost 1 base and J 1 base, leaving 10 bases between the germline ends. CDR3 sequence reads: CASSVTTGGTDTQYF. The DNA of the CDR3 is TGTGCCAGCAGCGTAACAACGGGGGGCACAGATACGCAGTATTTT.

The chain uses TRBV6-5 and TRBJ1-2, with TRBD1 as a possible D gene (6 bases). The germline V and J ends were trimmed by 6 bases and 7 bases, with 15 bases remaining between them. The length of the CDR3 is 13 residues. Germline CDR1 is MNHEY and CDR2 is SVGAGI. The DNA for the CDR3 is TGTGCCAGCAGCAAAACAGGGTCGCGTGGCTACACCTTC. Translating it yields CASSKTGSRGYTF.

The chain uses TRBV19 and TRBJ2-2; tentatively, D is TRBD1 (6 bases). This CDR3 contains 18 residues. Trimming stripped 7 bases from V and 0 bases from J, with 21 bases between. Per the germline V gene, CDR1 is LNHDA and CDR2 is SQIVND (reference sequence). The DNA of the CDR3 is TGTGCCAGTAAGCCTCGGGCAGGGGTGTCCGCGAACACCGGGGAGCTGTTTTTT. This gives the protein CASKPRAGVSANTGELFF.

The V call is TRBV7-2, the J call TRBJ2-5; 7 bases agree with TRBD2. This CDR3 is 16 amino acids long. Germline CDR1 and CDR2: SGHTA and FQGNSA. V was pared by 5 bases and J by 2 bases, with 11 bases of the junction left unmatched. The CDR3 loop is CASSRSPSGTQETQYF. In DNA form, the CDR3 reads TGTGCCAGCAGCCGGAGCCCTAGCGGAACACAAGAGACCCAGTACTTC. The variable domain in full, with the rest retrieved from reference TRBV7-2 and TRBJ2-5, is GAGVSQSPSNKVTEKGKDVELRCDPISGHTALYWYRQSLGQGLEFLIYFQGNSAPDKSGLPSDRFSAERTGGSVSTLTIQRTQQEDSAVYLCASSRSPSGTQETQYFGPGTRLLVL.

This clone showed up just a few times. The gene calls are TRBV18 and TRBJ1-6; D perhaps matches TRBD1 (6 bases). Trimming pared 2 bases from V and 14 bases from J, leaving 13 bases between. The CDR3 loop spans 13 amino acids. Germline values: CDR1 KGHSH, CDR2 LQKENI. The CDR3 coding sequence is TGTGCCAGCTCACCAATAGAAGAGGGGGCCCTCCACTTT. It encodes CASSPIEEGALHF.

The chain uses TRBV4-1 and TRBJ1-2, with D maybe TRBD1 (5 bases). The CDR3 extends over 14 amino acids. V lost 0 bases and J lost 4, with 9 bases in between. Germline V CDR1 and CDR2: MGHRA, YSYEKL. The CDR3 bases are TGCGCCAGCAGCCAAGACGGCGGGGCCTATGGCTACACCTTC. Translated: CASSQDGGAYGYTF.

A few counts support this clone. The chain is built from TRBV7-6 and TRBJ2-7; D is unresolved. The germline V gene has CDR1 SGHVS and CDR2 FNYEAQ. V shed 1 base and J shed 6 bases, with 4 bases lying between them. This CDR3 spans 11 amino acids. The chain's CDR3 is CASSLDTEQYF. CDR3 DNA: TGTGCCAGCAGCTTAGATACCGAGCAGTACTTC. Together with reference TRBV7-6 and TRBJ2-7, the CDR3 gives the full variable domain: GAGVSQSPRYKVTKRGQDVALRCDPISGHVSLYWYRQALGQGPEFLTYFNYEAQQDKSGLPNDRFSAERPEGSISTLTIQRTEQRDSAMYRCASSLDTEQYFGPGTRLTVT.

The gene calls are TRBV7-9 and TRBJ2-2; perhaps TRBD2 as D (5 bases). From germline, CDR1 is SEHNR and CDR2 FQNEAQ (reference sequence). The CDR3 is 14 amino acids. Trimming left V 5 bases short and J 5 bases short, with 12 bases between. CDR3 nucleotides: TGTGCCAGCAGCCGGGCCACGGGGACCGGGGAGCTGTTTTTT. Amino acids: CASSRATGTGELFF. Filled out from reference TRBV7-9 and TRBJ2-2, the complete variable domain reads DTGVSQNPRHKITKRGQNVTFRCDPISEHNRLYWYRQTLGQGPEFLTYFQNEAQLEKSRLLSDRFSAERPKGSFSTLEIQRTEQGDSAMYLCASSRATGTGELFFGEGSRLTVL.

This chain connects TRBV9 to TRBJ1-6; 7 nucleotides match TRBD1. V was clipped by 4 bases and J by 12 bases; unmatched bases: 4. Germline assignment: CDR1 SGDLS and CDR2 YYNGEE. CDR3 length: 12 amino acids. The CDR3 DNA reads TGTGCCAGCAGCCGGGACAGCAAACCCCTCCACTTT. Amino acids: CASSRDSKPLHF.

This clone showed up just a few times. The gene calls are TRBV4-1 and TRBJ1-2, with a tentative D call TRBD1 (6 bases). The germline CDR1 and CDR2 sequences are MGHRA and YSYEKL. V gave up 1 base and J gave up 4 bases, with 16 bases separating them. This CDR3 has 16 residues. The CDR3 DNA reads TGCGCCAGCAGCCAAGTCCCGGGGGGCGCAAGCTATGGCTACACCTTC. Translating gives CASSQVPGGASYGYTF.

V and J are TRBV2 and TRBJ2-5, with 8 nucleotides matching TRBD2. The germline gives CDR1 SNHLY, CDR2 FYNNEI. This CDR3 spans 16 amino acids. Trimming took 4 bases from V and 2 from J; bases not matched to a gene: 9. As DNA, the CDR3 is TGTGCCAGCAGTGGGGGTAGCGGGGCGCAGCAAGAGACCCAGTACTTC. It specifies CASSGGSGAQQETQYF.

The CDR3, as DNA: TGTGCCACCAAGGGGTTCTCTGGAAACACCATATATTTT. This sequence encodes CATKGFSGNTIYF. This chain uses TRBV27 with TRBJ1-3, with TRBD1 as a possible D gene (5 bases). The CDR3 is made up of 13 amino acids. V was clipped by 10 bases and J by 0 bases, with 10 bases between them. From germline, CDR1 is MNHEY and CDR2 SMNVEV (reference sequence).

The chain joins TRBV29-1 to TRBJ2-5; 7 nucleotides agree with TRBD2. V trimming: 4 bases; J trimming: 1 base; junction bases outside the gene matches: 6. CDR1 SQVTM and CDR2 ANQGSEA come from the germline V gene. The CDR3 loop spans 14 amino acids. The CDR3 bases are TGCAGCGTTGTAGGGCTAGCGGCCCAAGAGACCCAGTACTTC. It yields the protein CSVVGLAAQETQYF.

In its sample, this clone ranks as medium-sized. The V call is TRBV13, the J call TRBJ2-7, with TRBD2 as a possible D gene (7 bases). Deletions cut 6 bases from V and 5 bases from J, with 11 bases between. This CDR3 contains 12 residues. Germline CDR1 reads PRHDT; CDR2 reads FYEKMQ (reference sequence). Written as DNA, the CDR3 is TGTGCCAGCAGGGGGGAGGGGGACGAGCAGTACTTC. Protein sequence: CASRGEGDEQYF.

The V call is TRBV7-9, the J call TRBJ1-5; no clear D gene. Germline assignment: CDR1 SEHNR and CDR2 FQNEAQ (reference sequence). V was pared by 5 bases and J by 5 bases, with 7 bases between. The CDR3 extends over 12 amino acids. As DNA, the CDR3 is TGTGCCAGCAGCACGGGGTATCAGCCCCAGCATTTT. Translating it yields CASSTGYQPQHF.

The J gene is TRBJ1-2, the V gene TRBV7-8; 10 nucleotides line up with TRBD1. Germline lookup yields CDR1 SGHVS and CDR2 FQNEAQ. With 5 bases clipped from V and 8 bases from J, the junction kept 11 bases outside the gene matches. This CDR3 spans 15 amino acids. The CDR3 is CASSLTDRGHEGYTF. CDR3 DNA sequence: TGTGCCAGCAGCCTAACTGACAGGGGGCATGAGGGCTACACCTTC.

This clone has just a few counts. V usage is TRBV5-1 and J usage is TRBJ2-3; no reliable D call. The CDR3 consists of 14 residues. V was clipped by 4 bases and J by 5 bases, with 14 bases between them. Germline values: CDR1 SGHRS, CDR2 YFSETQ. CDR3 residues: CASSLDTVQDTQYF. The CDR3 region has the DNA TGCGCCAGCAGCCTCGACACGGTCCAAGATACGCAGTATTTT.

This chain uses TRBV6-1 with TRBJ1-1, with D hard to call. The ends were cut back, 1 base at V and 4 bases at J, with 10 bases in the middle. Germline V gene lookup returns CDR1 MNHNS and CDR2 SASEGT. This CDR3 spans 14 amino acids. The chain's CDR3 is CASSEGVGSTEAFF. CDR3 DNA: TGTGCCAGCAGTGAAGGGGTAGGGAGCACTGAAGCTTTCTTT.

The chain combines TRBV7-8 with TRBJ2-1; D gene uncertain. The germline V and J ends were trimmed by 2 bases and 1 base, with 9 bases remaining between them. The germline CDR1 and CDR2 sequences are SGHVS and FQNEAQ. The CDR3 is 15 amino acids. The CDR3 nucleotides are TGTGCCAGCAGCTTACAAGAGAGGTCCTACAATGAGCAGTTCTTC. Translated, it gives CASSLQERSYNEQFF.

This chain uses TRBV6-1 with TRBJ2-7; 7 positions agree with TRBD1. Germline V gene sequence: CDR1 MNHNS, CDR2 SASEGT. The CDR3 runs 14 residues. The V and J ends lost 7 bases and 4 bases, in that order; junction bases with no gene match: 10. The CDR3 coding sequence is TGTGCCAGCACATCGACAGGGTCCCGATACGAGCAGTACTTC. It encodes CASTSTGSRYEQYF.

The chain couples TRBV5-6 to TRBJ1-2, with D maybe TRBD1 (5 bases). The length of the CDR3 is 13 residues. Trimming took off 0 bases at V and 4 bases at J, with 7 bases between the two ends. The germline gives CDR1 SGHDT, CDR2 YYEEEE. CDR3 DNA: TGTGCCAGCAGCTTGGGACAGAGCTATGGCTACACCTTC. It codes for CASSLGQSYGYTF.

This chain joins TRBV27 and TRBJ1-6; a weak D match, TRBD1 (5 bases). V gave up 0 bases and J gave up 3 bases, with 6 bases separating them. CDR1 and CDR2 from the germline V gene are MNHEY and SMNVEV (reference sequence). The CDR3 loop spans 15 amino acids. The CDR3 is CASSLSDSYNSPLHF. The CDR3, as DNA: TGTGCCAGCAGTTTATCCGACAGCTATAATTCACCCCTCCACTTT.

J is TRBJ2-6 and V is TRBV2; 8 bases are a match to TRBD1. V shed 4 bases and J 0 bases; nucleotides not matched to a gene: 2. CDR1 is SNHLY and CDR2 is FYNNEI in the germline V gene. This CDR3 has 16 residues. CDR3 in amino acids: CASSATGGSGANVLTF. CDR3 nucleotide sequence: TGTGCCAGCAGTGCTACAGGGGGCTCTGGGGCCAACGTCCTGACTTTC.

The chain employs TRBV5-4 and TRBJ2-5; D is unresolved. V was cut by 4 bases and J by 3 bases, with 16 bases left in between. This CDR3 has 15 amino acids. In germline, CDR1 is SGHNT, CDR2 YYREEE (reference sequence). The CDR3 sequence is CASSPGAAQKETQYF. For the CDR3, the DNA is TGTGCCAGCAGCCCCGGAGCAGCTCAGAAAGAGACCCAGTACTTC.

This clone was detected a few times. DNA for the CDR3: TGTGCCAGCCGGCCTTCGAGAGGTAGCACTGAAGCTTTCTTT. Amino acids: CASRPSRGSTEAFF. The chain links TRBV28 to TRBJ1-1; no clear D gene. V dropped 8 bases and J dropped 4 bases, with 17 bases sitting between them. Germline V CDR1 and CDR2: MDHEN, SYDVKM. The CDR3 is made up of 14 amino acids. Variable domain in full (rest from reference TRBV28 and TRBJ1-1): DVKVTQSSRYLVKRTGEKVFLECVQDMDHENMFWYRQDPGLGLRLIYFSYDVKMKEKGDIPEGYSVSREKKERFSLILESASTNQTSMYLCASRPSRGSTEAFFGQGTRLTVV.

The chain links TRBV4-1 to TRBJ1-1, with 7 nucleotides matching TRBD1. This CDR3 is built from 15 residues. The germline V gene encodes CDR1 MGHRA and CDR2 YSYEKL. V lost 3 bases and J lost 2; bases outside the gene matches: 6. CDR3 protein: CASSQRRDRNTEAFF. The CDR3 DNA is TGCGCCAGCAGCCAGAGGCGGGACAGAAACACTGAAGCTTTCTTT.

The gene calls are TRBV2 and TRBJ1-6; D is perhaps TRBD1 (6 bases). Germline V gives CDR1 SNHLY, CDR2 FYNNEI. Trimming left V 3 bases short and J 5 bases short, with 11 bases between. The CDR3 has 15 amino acids. CDR3 nucleotide sequence: TGTGCCAGCAGTGAGGGGGGCTGGGATAATTCACCCCTCCACTTT. Translated: CASSEGGWDNSPLHF. The variable domain in full, completed from reference TRBV2 and TRBJ1-6, reads EPEVTQTPSHQVTQMGQEVILRCVPISNHLYFYWYRQILGQKVEFLVSFYNNEISEKSEIFDDQFSVERPDGSNFTLKIRSTKLEDSAMYFCASSEGGWDNSPLHFGNGTRLTVT.

The chain is built from TRBV2 and TRBJ1-2; no clear D. CDR1 is SNHLY and CDR2 is FYNNEI in the germline V gene. V lost 0 bases and J lost 0, with 14 bases in between. The CDR3 runs 17 residues. CDR3 nucleotide sequence: TGTGCCAGCAGTGAAGCGTCGCGGGCCAGCGCTAACTATGGCTACACCTTC. It yields the protein CASSEASRASANYGYTF.

The genes are TRBV9 and TRBJ1-2; 12 bases are a match to TRBD1. Germline V gene data show CDR1 as SGDLS and CDR2 as YYNGEE. After removal of 4 bases from V and 8 bases from J, the junction contained 12 bases not matched to a gene. This CDR3 has 16 residues. CDR3 protein: CASSPGGDRGQWGYTF. CDR3 nucleotides: TGTGCCAGCAGCCCCGGCGGGGACAGGGGGCAATGGGGCTACACCTTC.

This sequence joins TRBV18 and TRBJ2-7; D perhaps matches TRBD2 (6 bases). Trimming took 0 bases from V and 6 from J, leaving 12 bases between them. The germline CDR1 and CDR2 sequences are KGHSH and LQKENI. The CDR3 sequence is 14 residues long. In nucleotides, the CDR3 is TGTGCCAGCTCACCACCTTTCGTCGGGGGCGAGCAGTACTTC. This encodes CASSPPFVGGEQYF. The full variable domain, rest sourced from reference TRBV18 and TRBJ2-7, is NAGVMQNPRHLVRRRGQEARLRCSPMKGHSHVYWYRQLPEEGLKFMVYLQKENIIDESGMPKERFSAEFPKEGPSILRIQQVVRGDSAAYFCASSPPFVGGEQYFGPGTRLTVT.

This sequence joins TRBV2 and TRBJ2-7; D call uncertain. The CDR3 loop spans 15 amino acids. Trimming shortened V by 1 base and J by 2 bases, and 12 bases separated the two germline ends. Germline CDR1 SNHLY, CDR2 FYNNEI. In DNA form, the CDR3 reads TGTGCCAGCAGTGAAGGTCTAGGGCTTGCCTACGAGCAGTACTTC. Amino acid sequence: CASSEGLGLAYEQYF.